A selection of T cell receptor beta chains follows, all from one sample in a study of immune evolution from preneoplasia to lung adenocarcinoma. TCRdb's copy holds only in-frame clones and misses some; the assay was immunoSEQ multiplex PCR. This table holds a few thousand clones, 74% found once. Sequenced material: FFPE minimally invasive lung adenocarcinoma tissue. All receptors derive from a person aged 55-85 years with lung adenocarcinoma. The CDR3 runs from the conserved cysteine through the conserved F or W. A D gene is named only where the DNA matches it firmly. Size is omitted from some rows. Given values are once, few, many or a class for expanded clones.

v_gene,j_gene,d_gene,abundance,CDR3nt,CDR3aa
TRBV12-5,TRBJ1-1,-,-,TGTGCTAGTGGTTTGGGGGGGACACTTGAAGCTTTCTTT,CASGLGGTLEAFF
TRBV4-3,TRBJ1-5,TRBD1,-,TGCGCCAGCAGCCAGGACAGGGCCTCAACCGCCCAGCATTTT,CASSQDRASTAQHF
TRBV7-9,TRBJ1-5,-,-,TGTGCCAGCAGCTTAGGACGGATAGGGATTAGCAATCAGCCCCAGCATTTT,CASSLGRIGISNQPQHF
TRBV19,TRBJ2-3,TRBD2,once,TGTGCCAGTAGTACTAGCGGGCCCCCACATAGGGATACGCAGTATTTT,CASSTSGPPHRDTQYF
TRBV27,TRBJ1-3,-,-,TGTGCCAGCAGGAGGACAGCCTCTGGAAACACCATATATTTT,CASRRTASGNTIYF
TRBV12-5,TRBJ2-2,-,-,TGTGCTAGTGGTTCACAGGGCACCGGGGAGCTGTTTTTT,CASGSQGTGELFF
TRBV7-6,TRBJ1-4,TRBD1,once,TGTGCCAGCAGCAGGGGGACAGGGGTGAGGGAAAAACTGTTTTTT,CASSRGTGVREKLFF
TRBV7-2,TRBJ1-1,TRBD1,-,TGTGCCAGCGGAAAAGGGGGCCGGGGCACTGAAGCTTTCTTT,CASGKGGRGTEAFF
TRBV11-2,TRBJ2-5,-,-,TGTGCCAGCAGCCCGACGGCAGGGGTAGAGACCCAGTACTTC,CASSPTAGVETQYF
TRBV11-3,TRBJ1-1,-,-,TGTGCCAGCAGCTCGGACTCAATCACTGAAGCTTTCTTT,CASSSDSITEAFF
TRBV5-1,TRBJ1-2,-,-,TGCGCCAGCAGCTTGGGTGGAGCCAACTATGGCTACACCTTC,CASSLGGANYGYTF
TRBV28,TRBJ2-1,TRBD1,once,TGTGCCAGCAGTATAACAGGGGGCATAAGAAATGAGCAGTTCTTC,CASSITGGIRNEQFF
TRBV7-9,TRBJ2-7,TRBD1,-,TGTGCCAGCAGCCCCGACAGGGCTGGTTGGGAGCAGTACTTC,CASSPDRAGWEQYF
TRBV11-2,TRBJ2-7,-,-,TGTGCCAGCAGCTCCCTCGGTCAGGCCGCCTACGAGCAGTACTTC,CASSSLGQAAYEQYF
TRBV28,TRBJ2-7,-,-,TGTGCCACCCTGCTTCGAGAGGGTGCGGCGTCCTACGAGCAGTACTTC,CATLLREGAASYEQYF
TRBV6-1,TRBJ2-7,-,-,TGTGCCAGCAGTCCACGGGGCAGTATGTTCTACGAGCAGTACTTC,CASSPRGSMFYEQYF
TRBV28,TRBJ1-1,-,-,TGTGCCAGCAGCTACCTAAAGGGCCGGCGGGCTTTCTTT,CASSYLKGRRAFF
TRBV6-5,TRBJ1-6,-,-,TGTGCCAGCCGCGGGACTGAAAATAATTCACCCCTCCACTTT,CASRGTENNSPLHF
TRBV29-1,TRBJ1-3,-,few,TGCAGCGTGGAGGACGCCGGAAACACCATATATTTT,CSVEDAGNTIYF
TRBV7-8,TRBJ2-7,TRBD2,-,TGTGCCAGCAGCTCCATCCACGGGGGGATCTACGAGCAGTACTTC,CASSSIHGGIYEQYF
TRBV6-1,TRBJ1-1,-,-,TGTGCCAGCAGTAGGGCAGGAAGCACTGAAGCTTTCTTT,CASSRAGSTEAFF
TRBV25-1,TRBJ2-5,-,-,TGTGCCAGCAGTGATGCTTTGGCGGGGGCAGGGGAGACCCAGTACTTC,CASSDALAGAGETQYF
TRBV6-6,TRBJ1-1,-,-,TGTGCCAGCAGTTACTCGAATTCGGGATGGAACACTGAAGCTTTCTTT,CASSYSNSGWNTEAFF
TRBV5-8,TRBJ1-1,-,-,TGTGCCAGCGGTCGATTAGATGTCTCCGTGAACACTGAAGCTTTCTTT,CASGRLDVSVNTEAFF
TRBV6-9,TRBJ2-5,-,-,TGTGCCAGCAGTTACCCAGAGACCCAGTACTTC,CASSYPETQYF
TRBV14,TRBJ2-3,-,few,TGTGCCAGCAGCCACGTCGGTACTACTTGGTATTTT,CASSHVGTTWYF
TRBV2,TRBJ2-7,TRBD2,-,TGTGCCAGCATGAGCGGGGGGGCGTACGAGCAGTACTTC,CASMSGGAYEQYF
TRBV5-1,TRBJ1-4,-,-,TGCGCCAGCACCGGGCGGGGGCAAACTAATGAAAAACTGTTTTTT,CASTGRGQTNEKLFF
TRBV28,TRBJ1-2,-,-,TGTGCCAGCAAACTAACAGGGTTCTATGGCTACACCTTC,CASKLTGFYGYTF
TRBV6-4,TRBJ2-2,-,-,TGTGCCAGCAGCTCCACGGACGGGGGGGAGCTGTTTTTT,CASSSTDGGELFF
TRBV19,TRBJ1-4,-,-,TGTGCCAGTAGTATATCAGGGATAACTAATGAAAAACTGTTTTTT,CASSISGITNEKLFF
TRBV29-1,TRBJ2-5,TRBD2,-,TGCAGCGTTGGACTAGCGGGGGGCCAGGAGACCCAGTACTTC,CSVGLAGGQETQYF
TRBV7-2,TRBJ1-1,-,-,TGTGCCAGCAGCCCGTACCTTAACACTGAAGCTTTCTTT,CASSPYLNTEAFF
TRBV11-3,TRBJ2-7,-,-,TGTGCCAGCAGCCCGGGTGGCAGAGACTCCTACGAGCAGTACTTC,CASSPGGRDSYEQYF
TRBV13,TRBJ2-7,-,-,TGTGCCAGCAGCCCGGGACACGGAACCTACGAGCAGTACTTC,CASSPGHGTYEQYF
TRBV2,TRBJ1-2,-,-,TGTGCCAGCAGTGAACAGTTCGAAACAAATGGCTACACCTTC,CASSEQFETNGYTF
TRBV11-2,TRBJ2-3,-,-,TGTGCCAGCAGCTTAGGCGCTCGATTAGACACAGATACGCAGTATTTT,CASSLGARLDTDTQYF
TRBV7-8,TRBJ1-3,-,-,TGTGCCAGCAGCTTGTCCCCGACGATGAGTGGAAACACCATATATTTT,CASSLSPTMSGNTIYF
TRBV28,TRBJ1-2,-,-,TGTGCCAGCAGTCCATCTCCGGACAGCGACGAAACCTTC,CASSPSPDSDETF
TRBV7-9,TRBJ1-1,TRBD1,-,TGTGCCAGCAGCGTGACAGGGGGCCTCACTGAAGCTTTCTTT,CASSVTGGLTEAFF
TRBV6-5,TRBJ1-3,TRBD1,-,TGTGCCAGCAGTCGACAGGGTCTCGGAAACACCATATATTTT,CASSRQGLGNTIYF
TRBV28,TRBJ2-4,-,-,TGTGCCAGCAGTTTAGAAATGGGGGGAGGCAAAAACATTCAGTACTTC,CASSLEMGGGKNIQYF
TRBV7-6,TRBJ2-1,-,-,TGTGCCAGCAGCTTAGAGTGGGGGGGCGGCAATGAGCAGTTCTTC,CASSLEWGGGNEQFF
TRBV5-1,TRBJ2-3,-,few,TGCGCCAGCGGCGATGGCGTTAGCGCTAGTACAGATACGCAGTATTTT,CASGDGVSASTDTQYF
TRBV7-8,TRBJ2-6,-,-,TGTGCCAGCAGCTTAGTACCAGGGGGGGCGTCTGGGGCCAACGTCCTGACTTTC,CASSLVPGGASGANVLTF
TRBV19,TRBJ1-2,TRBD1,-,TGTGCCAGTAGTATCGGGCAGGGGGGTCGAGCTAACTATGGCTACACCTTC,CASSIGQGGRANYGYTF
TRBV6-5,TRBJ2-5,-,-,TGTGCCAGCACACCCAGTGGGGGCGCAATAGAGACCCAGTACTTC,CASTPSGGAIETQYF
TRBV6-1,TRBJ1-5,TRBD1,once,TGTGCCAGCATAGAACAGGGGAGGCAGCCCCAGCATTTT,CASIEQGRQPQHF
TRBV5-1,TRBJ1-2,TRBD1,-,TGCGCCAGCAGCTTCGGACAGGGAACAGAGGGCTACACCTTC,CASSFGQGTEGYTF
TRBV29-1,TRBJ2-5,-,-,TGCAGCGTTGAAGATCGGCAAGGGGCAGAGACCCAGTACTTC,CSVEDRQGAETQYF
TRBV11-2,TRBJ2-5,-,-,TGTGCCAGCAGCTTAGGTTCCCATACAGGCCTAGAGACCCAGTACTTC,CASSLGSHTGLETQYF
TRBV6-5,TRBJ2-7,TRBD1,once,TGTGCCAGCAGCCGACGGACAGGGGGCGCGTACGAGCAGTACTTC,CASSRRTGGAYEQYF
TRBV19,TRBJ1-1,-,-,TGTGCCAGTAGTATAGTATGGGGGAACACTGAAGCTTTCTTT,CASSIVWGNTEAFF
TRBV30,TRBJ1-2,TRBD1,-,TGTGCCTGGGCCGGGACAGGGCTCCCGGGAGGCTACACCTTC,CAWAGTGLPGGYTF
TRBV13,TRBJ1-5,-,-,TGTGCCAGCAGCGTCGGGGCCTCAGGTCGGAATCAGCCCCAGCATTTT,CASSVGASGRNQPQHF